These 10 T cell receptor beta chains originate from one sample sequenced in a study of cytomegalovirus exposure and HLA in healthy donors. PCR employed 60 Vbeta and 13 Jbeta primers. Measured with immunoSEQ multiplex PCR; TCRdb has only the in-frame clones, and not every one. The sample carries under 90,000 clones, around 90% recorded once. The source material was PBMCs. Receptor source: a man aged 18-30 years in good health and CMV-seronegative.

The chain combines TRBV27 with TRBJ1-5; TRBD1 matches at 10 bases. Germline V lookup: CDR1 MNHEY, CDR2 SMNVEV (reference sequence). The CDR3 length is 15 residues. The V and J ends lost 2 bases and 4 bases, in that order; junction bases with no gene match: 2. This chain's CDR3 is CASSLRQGANQPQHF. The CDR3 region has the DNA TGTGCCAGCAGTTTAAGACAGGGGGCAAATCAGCCCCAGCATTTT.

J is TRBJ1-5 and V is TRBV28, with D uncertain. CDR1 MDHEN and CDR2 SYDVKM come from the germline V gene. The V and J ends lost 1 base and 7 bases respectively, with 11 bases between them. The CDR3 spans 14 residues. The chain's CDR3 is CASSLLLPRQPQHF. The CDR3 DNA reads TGTGCCAGCAGTTTATTGCTCCCCAGGCAGCCCCAGCATTTT.

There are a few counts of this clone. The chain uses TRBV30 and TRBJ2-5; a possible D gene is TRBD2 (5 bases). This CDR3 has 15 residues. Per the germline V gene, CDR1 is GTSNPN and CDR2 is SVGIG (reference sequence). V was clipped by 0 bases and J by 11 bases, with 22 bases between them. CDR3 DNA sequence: TGTGCCTGGAGTGTCCGGGGTACCGGAACTTGGGAGCAGTACTTC. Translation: CAWSVRGTGTWEQYF.

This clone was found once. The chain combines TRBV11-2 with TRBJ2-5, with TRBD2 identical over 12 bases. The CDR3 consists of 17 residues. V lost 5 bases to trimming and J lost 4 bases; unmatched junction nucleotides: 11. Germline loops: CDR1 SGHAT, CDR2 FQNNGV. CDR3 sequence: CASSPGTSGREGETQYF. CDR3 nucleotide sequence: TGTGCCAGCAGCCCCGGGACTAGCGGGCGGGAGGGAGAGACCCAGTACTTC.

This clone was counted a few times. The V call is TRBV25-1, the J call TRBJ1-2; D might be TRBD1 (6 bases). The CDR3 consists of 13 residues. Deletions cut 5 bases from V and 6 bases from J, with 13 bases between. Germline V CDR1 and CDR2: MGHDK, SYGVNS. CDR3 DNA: TGTGCCAGCAGTTTCCGGGGGGGGCATGGCTACACCTTC. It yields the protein CASSFRGGHGYTF.

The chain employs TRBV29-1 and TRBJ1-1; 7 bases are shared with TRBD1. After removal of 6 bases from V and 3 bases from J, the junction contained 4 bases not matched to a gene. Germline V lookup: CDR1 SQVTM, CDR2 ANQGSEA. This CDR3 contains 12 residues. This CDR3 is CSVHGTDTEAFF. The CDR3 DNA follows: TGCAGCGTGCACGGGACAGACACTGAAGCTTTCTTT.

Written as DNA, the CDR3 is TGTGCCAGCACTGCGGCGGGGAGCAACTCTGGGGCCAACGTCCTGACTTTC. Translation gives CASTAAGSNSGANVLTF. V and J are TRBV28 and TRBJ2-6; TRBD2 is a possible D gene (6 bases). The germline V gene encodes CDR1 MDHEN and CDR2 SYDVKM. The V end lost 7 bases, the J end lost 0 bases, and 16 bases lay between the germline ends. The CDR3 runs 17 residues.

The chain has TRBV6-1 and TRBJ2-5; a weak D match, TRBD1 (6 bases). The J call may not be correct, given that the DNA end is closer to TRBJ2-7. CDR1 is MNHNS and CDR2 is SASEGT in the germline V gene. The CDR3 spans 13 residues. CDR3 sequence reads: CASSWTAAYEQYF. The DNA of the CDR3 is TGTGCCAGCAGTTGGACAGCCGCCTACGAGCAGTACTTC.

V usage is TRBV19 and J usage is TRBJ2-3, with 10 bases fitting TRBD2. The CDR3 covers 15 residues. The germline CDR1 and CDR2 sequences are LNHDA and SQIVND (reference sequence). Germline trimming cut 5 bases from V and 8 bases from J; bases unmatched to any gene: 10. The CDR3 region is CASSLLAGKVGTQYF. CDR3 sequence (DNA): TGTGCCAGTAGTCTACTAGCGGGAAAAGTTGGTACGCAGTATTTT.

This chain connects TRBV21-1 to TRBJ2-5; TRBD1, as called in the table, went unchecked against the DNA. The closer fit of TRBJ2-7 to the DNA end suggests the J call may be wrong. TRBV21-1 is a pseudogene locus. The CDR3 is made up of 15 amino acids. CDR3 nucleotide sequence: TGTGCCAGCATCGAAGGGGGCTCCCAATCCTACGAGCAGTACTTC. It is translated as CASIEGGSQSYEQYF.